One T cell receptor beta chain is described in this entry. The entry originates in a study of T cell repertoires in cytomegalovirus infection. TCRdb fed the reads into MiXCR, producing one record per CDR3 protein. The sample includes under 600,000 distinct CDR3 sequences, about 17% seen only once; the top ten take roughly a quarter. V was pared by 0 bases and J by 4 bases, with 12 bases between. The CDR3 consists of 15 residues. Per germline, CDR1 MNHEY and CDR2 SMNVEV (reference sequence). The material sequenced was CD8+ T cells from PBMCs. The chain links TRBV27 to TRBJ1-1; tentatively, D is TRBD1 (5 bases). This clonotype was obtained from a human donor in good health (CMV status not recorded). Some clones in this sample may be carry-over from other donors' samples. The CDR3 nucleotides are TGTGCCAGCAGTTTATCTTCCTACAGGACCACTGAAGCTTTCTTT. This gives the protein CASSLSSYRTTEAFF.